Following are 18 T cell receptor beta chains from one sample sequenced in a study of cytomegalovirus exposure and HLA in healthy donors. 60 Vbeta and 13 Jbeta primers were used in PCR. Profiling relied on immunoSEQ multiplex PCR, and the TCRdb table lists in-frame clones only, not all of them. The sample yields approximately 210,000 clones, about four fifths seen once. The sample taken for sequencing was PBMCs. The receptors shown here come from a girl between 10 and 17 years old in good health and CMV-seropositive.

This clone was observed a few times. The chain carries TRBV23-1 and TRBJ1-2; 7 bases fit TRBD1. TRBV23-1 is filed as an ORF, its function uncertain. The CDR3 has 14 amino acids. With V trimmed by 1 base and J by 8 bases, 7 bases remained unmatched. CDR3 DNA: TGCGCCAGCAGTCAATGGAAGGGGGCGAGAGGCTACACCTTC. This gives the protein CASSQWKGARGYTF.

The rearrangement joins TRBV6-5 to TRBJ1-2, with D perhaps matching TRBD1 (6 bases). The CDR3 is made up of 13 amino acids. CDR1 MNHEY and CDR2 SVGAGI come from the germline V gene. V lost 7 bases, J lost 6 bases, and 15 bases lay in between. DNA of the CDR3: TGTGCCAGCACCTTGAGAGGGGGGGATGGCTACACCTTC. It encodes CASTLRGGDGYTF.

In its sample, this clone was seen once. The genes are TRBV5-1 and TRBJ1-3; 8 bases fit TRBD1. The ends lost 4 bases at V and 0 bases at J; junction bases unmatched: 6. Germline assignment: CDR1 SGHRS and CDR2 YFSETQ. The CDR3 loop spans 16 amino acids. In DNA, the CDR3 is TGCGCCAGCAGCGCCCTGACAGGGGCCTCTGGAAACACCATATATTTT. It is translated as CASSALTGASGNTIYF.

Only a few counts were recorded for this clone. The chain joins TRBV6-5 to TRBJ2-7; no firm D call. Germline V gene data show CDR1 as MNHEY and CDR2 as SVGAGI. With 0 bases removed from V and 2 bases from J, the gap between germline ends came to 11 bases. The length of the CDR3 is 15 residues. In DNA form, the CDR3 reads TGTGCCAGCAGTTACTCGTGGCAGGAAACCTACGAGCAGTACTTC. It translates to CASSYSWQETYEQYF.

In DNA form, the CDR3 reads TGTGCCAGCAGCCACCGGGACAGGGGGCGAGGCGAGCAGTACTTC. Protein product: CASSHRDRGRGEQYF. This chain joins TRBV7-2 and TRBJ2-7; TRBD1 matches 12 bases. V shed 5 bases, J shed 6 bases, and the junction held 8 bases outside the gene matches. Germline values: CDR1 SGHTA, CDR2 FQGNSA. This CDR3 is built from 15 residues.

A few counts support this clone. V usage is TRBV7-6 and J usage is TRBJ2-3; TRBD2 matches 7 bases. Germline V gene sequence: CDR1 SGHVS, CDR2 FNYEAQ. Trimming took 4 bases from V and 6 from J; bases not matched to a gene: 16. This CDR3 has 17 amino acids. This CDR3 is CASSYFGGGASGDTQYF. In DNA form, the CDR3 reads TGTGCCAGCAGCTACTTCGGCGGGGGAGCCTCCGGGGATACGCAGTATTTT.

The rearrangement uses TRBV11-3 and TRBJ2-1, with 10 bases matching TRBD2. Trimming cost V 3 bases and J 3 bases; bases outside gene matches: 11. The CDR3 is made up of 18 amino acids. Germline V gene sequence: CDR1 SGHNT, CDR2 YENEEA. The CDR3 protein is CASSFAFPSSGGYNEQFF. CDR3 in DNA: TGTGCCAGCAGCTTCGCCTTTCCCTCTAGCGGGGGCTACAATGAGCAGTTCTTC.

The chain carries TRBV6-4 and TRBJ2-5; D remains ambiguous. Germline CDR1 is MRHNA and CDR2 is SNTAGT. Between the trimmed V and J ends, which lost 5 bases and 7 bases, there was a span of 17 bases. The CDR3 sequence is 14 residues long. The chain's CDR3 is CASSRKCSFWTQYF. The CDR3 bases are TGTGCCAGCAGTAGGAAATGTAGCTTTTGGACCCAGTACTTC.

The rearrangement links TRBV6-5 to TRBJ2-7; 8 bases match TRBD1. The V segment lost 8 bases and the J segment 4 bases; nucleotides outside the gene matches: 4. The CDR3 is 12 amino acids. Germline-derived CDR1 and CDR2 are MNHEY and SVGAGI. The CDR3: CASQGAPYEQYF. DNA of the CDR3: TGTGCCAGCCAGGGGGCTCCATACGAGCAGTACTTC.

The chain links TRBV6-5 to TRBJ2-7; 8 bases agree with TRBD1. Germline loops: CDR1 MNHEY, CDR2 SVGAGI. V shed 7 bases and J 3 bases; nucleotides not matched to a gene: 8. This CDR3 has 14 residues. In nucleotides, the CDR3 is TGTGCCAGCACCCAGGGGGCGTGGGGCTACGAGCAGTACTTC. This gives the protein CASTQGAWGYEQYF.

The rearrangement uses TRBV19 and TRBJ2-1; 16 nucleotides align to TRBD2. The CDR3 loop spans 16 amino acids. Germline trimming cut 3 bases from V and 9 bases from J; bases unmatched to any gene: 5. Germline CDR1 reads LNHDA; CDR2 reads SQIVND (reference sequence). CDR3 in amino acids: CASSMGTSGGAGEQFF. CDR3 DNA: TGTGCCAGTAGTATGGGGACTAGCGGGGGGGCCGGTGAGCAGTTCTTC.

The V gene is TRBV9, the J gene TRBJ1-5; D remains ambiguous. CDR1 and CDR2 from the germline V gene are SGDLS and YYNGEE. V dropped 0 bases and J dropped 0 bases, with 7 bases sitting between them. CDR3 length: 15 residues. The CDR3: CASSVEEGSNQPQHF. The CDR3, as DNA: TGTGCCAGCAGCGTAGAAGAGGGTAGCAATCAGCCCCAGCATTTT.

V gene TRBV5-1 combines with J gene TRBJ2-7, with 7 bases lining up with TRBD1. The V and J ends lost 0 bases and 2 bases, in that order; junction bases with no gene match: 5. Germline V lookup: CDR1 SGHRS, CDR2 YFSETQ. This CDR3 is 15 amino acids long. CDR3 region: CASSLEGGPTYEQYF. The CDR3 DNA follows: TGCGCCAGCAGCTTGGAAGGGGGCCCCACCTACGAGCAGTACTTC.

V usage is TRBV9 and J usage is TRBJ2-3; D gene ambiguous. Trimming pared 4 bases from V and 2 bases from J, leaving 17 bases between. The length of the CDR3 is 16 residues. Germline CDR1 and CDR2: SGDLS and YYNGEE. The CDR3 sequence: CASSLPVGPNTDTQYF. The CDR3 DNA reads TGTGCCAGCAGCCTCCCCGTGGGCCCGAACACAGATACGCAGTATTTT.

The rearrangement uses TRBV7-2 and TRBJ2-2; no clear D. Germline CDR1 reads SGHTA; CDR2 reads FQGNSA. V lost 4 bases to trimming and J lost 4 bases, with 7 bases between them. The CDR3 sequence is 13 residues long. CDR3 in amino acids: CASSSPITGELFF. In nucleotides, the CDR3 is TGTGCCAGCAGCTCCCCTATCACCGGGGAGCTGTTTTTT. Drawing the rest from reference TRBV7-2 and TRBJ2-2, the complete variable domain is GAGVSQSPSNKVTEKGKDVELRCDPISGHTALYWYRQSLGQGLEFLIYFQGNSAPDKSGLPSDRFSAERTGGSVSTLTIQRTQQEDSAVYLCASSSPITGELFFGEGSRLTVL.

The chain carries TRBV10-3 and TRBJ1-2; weak D call: TRBD1 (5 bases). From germline, CDR1 is ENHRY and CDR2 SYGVKD. V lost 6 bases and J lost 6, with 23 bases in between. The CDR3 sequence is 16 residues long. CDR3 residues: CAIRKELDTEKNGYTF. The CDR3 DNA reads TGTGCCATCAGAAAAGAACTGGACACGGAGAAAAATGGCTACACCTTC.

This chain links TRBV28 with TRBJ1-5; D gene ambiguous. The CDR3 has 13 amino acids. V was trimmed by 3 bases and J by 7 bases, leaving 10 bases between them. Germline V gene sequence: CDR1 MDHEN, CDR2 SYDVKM. The CDR3 here is CASSLEASQPQHF. Here the CDR3 DNA reads TGTGCCAGCAGTTTGGAGGCGAGCCAGCCCCAGCATTTT.

The V call is TRBV5-4, the J call TRBJ2-7, with 10 positions matching TRBD1. The CDR3 loop spans 15 amino acids. The germline V gene encodes CDR1 SGHNT and CDR2 YYREEE (reference sequence). The V segment lost 2 bases and the J segment 4 bases; nucleotides outside the gene matches: 6. CDR3 protein: CASSFGTGELYEQYF. CDR3 nucleotide sequence: TGTGCCAGCAGCTTTGGGACAGGGGAGCTGTACGAGCAGTACTTC.